Included here is one T cell receptor beta chain sequence, with context. Its cognate antigen is unknown. This entry comes from a study of T cells in Graves' hyperthyroidism and ophthalmopathy. Study summary: Peripheral blood was collected at initial diagnosis, before any treatment. Broader study findings: Onset of ophthalmopathy came a median roughly 6.9 months after the model predicted it.

The CDR3 regions of TCR beta were amplified from RNA transcripts. A set of HTBI primers served as the primers for a first-round RT-PCR of the TCR CDR3. TCRdb analysed the multiplex PCR reads with MiXCR anew, one entry per CDR3 protein. The sample records 200,000 to 300,000 distinct CDR3 sequences, approximately 25% being singletons. The CDR3 is 13 amino acids. The V end lost 2 bases, the J end lost 3 bases, and 8 bases lay between the germline ends. V is TRBV12-3 or TRBV12-4 and J is TRBJ2-7; no firm D call. The sequencing input was blood. The TCR sequence derives from a woman aged 40 to 50 with Graves' ophthalmopathy. CDR3 residues: CASSLPPFYEQYF. Written as DNA, the CDR3 is TGTGCCAGCAGTTTACCACCTTTCTACGAGCAGTACTTC.